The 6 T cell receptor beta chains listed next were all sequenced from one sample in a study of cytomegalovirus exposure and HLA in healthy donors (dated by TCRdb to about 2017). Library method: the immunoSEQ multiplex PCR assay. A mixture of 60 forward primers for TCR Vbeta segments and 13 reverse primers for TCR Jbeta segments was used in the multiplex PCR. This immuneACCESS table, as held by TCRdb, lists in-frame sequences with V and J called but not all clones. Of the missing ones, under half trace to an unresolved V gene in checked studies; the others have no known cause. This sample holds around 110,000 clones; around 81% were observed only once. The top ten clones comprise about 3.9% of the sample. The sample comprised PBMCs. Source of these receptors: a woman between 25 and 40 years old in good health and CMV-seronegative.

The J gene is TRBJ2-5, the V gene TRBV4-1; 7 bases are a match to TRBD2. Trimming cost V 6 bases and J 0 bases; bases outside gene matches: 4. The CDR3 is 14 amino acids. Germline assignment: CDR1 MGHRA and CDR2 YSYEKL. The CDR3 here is CASSLGTNQETQYF. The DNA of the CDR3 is TGCGCCAGCAGTTTAGGGACTAACCAAGAGACCCAGTACTTC.

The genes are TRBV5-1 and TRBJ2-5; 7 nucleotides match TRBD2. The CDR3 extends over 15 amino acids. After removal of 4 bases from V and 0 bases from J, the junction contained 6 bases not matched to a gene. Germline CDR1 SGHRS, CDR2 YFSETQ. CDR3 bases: TGCGCCAGCAGCCGAAGCGGGACGCACCAAGAGACCCAGTACTTC. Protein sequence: CASSRSGTHQETQYF.

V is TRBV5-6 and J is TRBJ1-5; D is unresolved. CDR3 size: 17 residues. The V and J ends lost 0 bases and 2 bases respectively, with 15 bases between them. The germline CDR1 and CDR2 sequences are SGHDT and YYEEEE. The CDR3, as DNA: TGTGCCAGCAGCTTGGTTGGAGGGCGGAAAGGCAATCAGCCCCAGCATTTT. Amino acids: CASSLVGGRKGNQPQHF.

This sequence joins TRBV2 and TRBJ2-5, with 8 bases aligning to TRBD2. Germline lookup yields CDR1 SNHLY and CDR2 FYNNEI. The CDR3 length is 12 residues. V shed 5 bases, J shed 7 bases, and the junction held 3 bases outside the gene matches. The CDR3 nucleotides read TGTGCCAGCAGTCGGACTAGCCTGACCCAGTACTTC. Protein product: CASSRTSLTQYF.

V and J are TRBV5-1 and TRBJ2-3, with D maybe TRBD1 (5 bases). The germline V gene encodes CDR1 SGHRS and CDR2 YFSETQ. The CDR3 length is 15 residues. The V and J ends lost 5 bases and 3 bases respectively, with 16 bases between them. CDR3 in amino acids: CASSRGSGLTDTQYF. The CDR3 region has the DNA TGCGCCAGCAGTCGTGGGTCAGGGCTTACAGATACGCAGTATTTT.

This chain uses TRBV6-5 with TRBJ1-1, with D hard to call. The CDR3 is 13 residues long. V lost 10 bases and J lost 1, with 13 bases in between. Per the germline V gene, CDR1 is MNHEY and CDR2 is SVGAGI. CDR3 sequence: CATLFRGNTEAFF. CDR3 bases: TGTGCCACCCTCTTCCGGGGGAACACTGAAGCTTTCTTT.